This TCR beta chain was identified in a study of vaccination and CD4 T cells after COVID-19. The assay that was used to sequence DNA from cultured CD4+ T cells was the Oncomine TCR Beta short-read assay. TCRdb itself ran the PCR reads through MiXCR, one entry per CDR3 protein. Of more than 20,000 distinct CDR3 sequences listed, about 66% were seen once; the top ten hold over 3.5%. Points on this clonotype: Its antigen remains unidentified.

Treatment: roughly 10-day PBMC culture with coronavirus spike peptide pools or control peptides (ViraFEST assay). From germline, CDR1 is DFQATT and CDR2 SNEGSKA (reference sequence). The ends lost 4 bases at V and 0 bases at J; junction bases unmatched: 8. CDR3 length: 15 residues. The chain carries TRBV20-1 and TRBJ1-1; TRBD1 matches 7 bases. This receptor was identified in a human donor who had recovered from COVID-19. Sequencing was performed on CD4+ T cells from blood, cultured in vitro. The CDR3 bases are TGCAGTGCTAAACAGGGGTCCTTGATGAACACTGAAGCTTTCTTT. It yields the protein CSAKQGSLMNTEAFF.